The 15 T cell receptor beta chains below all came from one sample that was sequenced in a study of human versus mouse CDR3 diversity and MHC coevolution. Using immunoSEQ multiplex PCR, the repertoire was profiled, and TCRdb retains in-frame clones only, with some absent. The repertoire holds around 74,000 clones, with around 93% as singletons. The material sequenced was naive CD4+ T cells from blood. Subset defined: CD45RO-negative CD62L-positive naive CD4 T cells. The receptors come from a person between 25 and 69 years old in good health.

The chain is built from TRBV6-5 and TRBJ1-1, with 8 bases lining up with TRBD1. The germline V gene has CDR1 MNHEY and CDR2 SVGAGI. The length of the CDR3 is 16 residues. V was pared by 4 bases and J by 1 base, with 8 bases of the junction left unmatched. The DNA of the CDR3 is TGTGCCAGCAGTTTGGGACAGGAGAGAGGGAACACTGAAGCTTTCTTT. It codes for CASSLGQERGNTEAFF.

The table lists this clone with a count of one. J is TRBJ2-7 and V is TRBV27, with 10 bases matching TRBD2. The length of the CDR3 is 15 residues. V shed 3 bases, J shed 6 bases, and the junction held 8 bases outside the gene matches. The germline CDR1 and CDR2 sequences are MNHEY and SMNVEV (reference sequence). CDR3 DNA sequence: TGTGCCAGCAGTTTGATTGCAGCGGGGGGGGGCGAGCAGTACTTC. Encoded protein: CASSLIAAGGGEQYF.

This clone came up a few times. The chain employs TRBV7-9 and TRBJ2-3; the match to TRBD1 covers 9 bases. The V segment lost 3 bases and the J segment 1 base; nucleotides outside the gene matches: 2. The CDR3 consists of 15 residues. Per germline, CDR1 SEHNR and CDR2 FQNEAQ (reference sequence). Here the CDR3 reads CASSFWTGGTDTQYF. CDR3 in DNA: TGTGCCAGCAGCTTTTGGACAGGGGGCACAGATACGCAGTATTTT.

The V call is TRBV19, the J call TRBJ1-1; 9 bases are shared with TRBD1. This CDR3 is 14 amino acids long. After removal of 7 bases from V and 3 bases from J, the junction contained 6 bases not matched to a gene. The germline V gene has CDR1 LNHDA and CDR2 SQIVND (reference sequence). CDR3 loop: CASTSDRGYTEAFF. The CDR3 nucleotides are TGTGCCAGTACCTCCGACAGGGGGTACACTGAAGCTTTCTTT.

The V call is TRBV10-3, the J call TRBJ1-2; D gene uncertain. Germline lookup yields CDR1 ENHRY and CDR2 SYGVKD. The length of the CDR3 is 14 residues. V was shortened by 3 bases and J by 8 bases, with 16 bases between the two germline ends. CDR3 DNA: TGTGCCATCAGTGATCGGGATTTGATGGGCGGCTACACCTTC. Amino acid sequence: CAISDRDLMGGYTF.

The chain combines TRBV10-3 with TRBJ1-5; tentative D call: TRBD1 (6 bases). Per the germline V gene, CDR1 is ENHRY and CDR2 is SYGVKD. The CDR3 loop spans 15 amino acids. V shed 0 bases and J shed 3 bases, with 9 bases lying between them. The CDR3 DNA reads as TGTGCCATCAGTGAGTCCGGGGGGCCCAATCAGCCCCAGCATTTT. Protein sequence: CAISESGGPNQPQHF.

The chain links TRBV30 to TRBJ1-6; D gene unclear. Germline V gene sequence: CDR1 GTSNPN, CDR2 SVGIG (reference sequence). V was cut by 2 bases and J by 10 bases, with 9 bases left in between. The CDR3 runs to 12 residues. The CDR3 reads CAWSTLRSPLHF. The CDR3 bases are TGTGCCTGGAGTACCCTCAGGTCACCCCTCCACTTT.

The chain joins TRBV6-1 to TRBJ2-7, with TRBD1 identical over 7 bases. With 3 bases clipped from V and 1 base from J, the junction kept 9 bases outside the gene matches. The CDR3 covers 16 residues. CDR1 is MNHNS and CDR2 is SASEGT in the germline V gene. The CDR3 loop is CASSDPAGTASYEQYF. CDR3 nucleotide sequence: TGTGCCAGCAGTGACCCCGCCGGGACAGCTTCCTACGAGCAGTACTTC.

This chain joins TRBV5-6 and TRBJ1-4; 12 bases align to TRBD1. The V segment lost 0 bases and the J segment 3 bases; nucleotides outside the gene matches: 6. Germline V gene lookup returns CDR1 SGHDT and CDR2 YYEEEE. The CDR3 runs 18 residues. The chain's CDR3 is CASSLERDRGRSNEKLFF. CDR3 sequence (DNA): TGTGCCAGCAGCTTGGAGCGGGACAGGGGGCGGTCTAATGAAAAACTGTTTTTT.

This chain links TRBV19 with TRBJ1-6; possibly TRBD1 for D (6 bases). Trimming removed 5 bases at V and 9 bases at J, with 23 bases between. Germline lookup yields CDR1 LNHDA and CDR2 SQIVND (reference sequence). The length of the CDR3 is 17 residues. CDR3 amino acids: CASSLRTDQPGASPLHF. The CDR3 DNA follows: TGTGCCAGTAGTCTCCGGACAGACCAACCAGGTGCTTCACCCCTCCACTTT.

J is TRBJ1-5 and V is TRBV27; 8 positions agree with TRBD1. The length of the CDR3 is 17 residues. Germline assignment: CDR1 MNHEY and CDR2 SMNVEV (reference sequence). J lost 7 bases, V lost 10 bases, and 21 bases had no gene match. The CDR3 reads CATKKIQGAGQNQPQHF. The CDR3 nucleotides are TGTGCCACCAAGAAAATTCAGGGGGCAGGGCAAAACCAGCCCCAGCATTTT.

CDR3 sequence reads: CASSPGKALGETQYF. The CDR3, as DNA: TGTGCCAGCAGCCCCGGGAAGGCGCTTGGGGAGACCCAGTACTTC. This chain uses TRBV4-2 with TRBJ2-5, with D maybe TRBD2 (5 bases). There are 15 residues in the CDR3. V gave up 4 bases and J gave up 5 bases, with 17 bases separating them. Germline V gene sequence: CDR1 LGHNA, CDR2 YNFKEQ.

The chain links TRBV5-1 to TRBJ2-3; a weak D match, TRBD2 (6 bases). The V end was cut by 0 bases, the J end by 5 bases, with 19 bases between. CDR1 and CDR2 from the germline V gene are SGHRS and YFSETQ. There are 17 residues in the CDR3. The CDR3 is CASSLAVAATPGDTQYF. The CDR3 DNA reads as TGCGCCAGCAGCTTGGCTGTAGCGGCCACACCCGGAGATACGCAGTATTTT. Full variable domain (outside the CDR3, taken from reference TRBV5-1 and TRBJ2-3): KAGVTQTPRYLIKTRGQQVTLSCSPISGHRSVSWYQQTPGQGLQFLFEYFSETQRNKGNFPGRFSGRQFSNSRSEMNVSTLELGDSALYLCASSLAVAATPGDTQYFGPGTRLTVL.

V usage is TRBV2 and J usage is TRBJ2-6; weak D call: TRBD1 (5 bases). Germline V gene data show CDR1 as SNHLY and CDR2 as FYNNEI. The V end lost 8 bases, the J end lost 2 bases, and 10 bases lay between the germline ends. CDR3 size: 14 residues. In nucleotides, the CDR3 is TGTGCCAGCCTGACAGAGGCTGGGGCCAACGTCCTGACTTTC. It specifies CASLTEAGANVLTF. The full variable domain, in which reference TRBV2 and TRBJ2-6 provide the parts outside the CDR3, is EPEVTQTPSHQVTQMGQEVILRCVPISNHLYFYWYRQILGQKVEFLVSFYNNEISEKSEIFDDQFSVERPDGSNFTLKIRSTKLEDSAMYFCASLTEAGANVLTFGAGSRLTVL.

The chain uses TRBV2 and TRBJ2-7; 11 bases agree with TRBD1. The CDR3 totals 14 residues. V dropped 4 bases and J dropped 7; count of bases not matched to a gene: 6. Germline V gene sequence: CDR1 SNHLY, CDR2 FYNNEI. In DNA form, the CDR3 reads TGTGCCAGCAGTGCGGACAGGGGGCAGGGTGAGCAGTACTTC. Residues: CASSADRGQGEQYF.